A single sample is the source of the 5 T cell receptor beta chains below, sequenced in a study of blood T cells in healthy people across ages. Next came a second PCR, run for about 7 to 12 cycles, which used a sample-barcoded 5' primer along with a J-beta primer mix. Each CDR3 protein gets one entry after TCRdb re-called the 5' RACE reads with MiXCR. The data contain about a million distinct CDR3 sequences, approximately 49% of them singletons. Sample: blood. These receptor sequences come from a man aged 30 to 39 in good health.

The CDR3 nucleotides are TGTGCCTGGACCGGGACAGGGTATCGCGAGCAGTACTTC. It codes for CAWTGTGYREQYF. The chain couples TRBV30 to TRBJ2-7; 9 bases fit TRBD1. Germline CDR1 GTSNPN, CDR2 SVGIG (reference sequence). The J segment lost 6 bases and the V segment lost 4 bases, leaving 7 bases of the junction unmatched. This CDR3 comprises 13 residues.

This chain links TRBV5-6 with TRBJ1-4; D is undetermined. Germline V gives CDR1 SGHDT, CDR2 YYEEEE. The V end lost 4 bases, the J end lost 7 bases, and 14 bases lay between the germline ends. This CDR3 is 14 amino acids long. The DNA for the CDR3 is TGTGCCAGCAGCATAGGATTCGCTCGTGAAAAACTGTTTTTT. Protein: CASSIGFAREKLFF.

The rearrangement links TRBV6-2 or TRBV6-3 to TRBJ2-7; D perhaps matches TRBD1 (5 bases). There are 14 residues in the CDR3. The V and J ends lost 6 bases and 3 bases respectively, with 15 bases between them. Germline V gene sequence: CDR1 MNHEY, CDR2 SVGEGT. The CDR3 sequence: CASRTTLGDYEQYF. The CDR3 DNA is TGTGCCAGCAGGACAACCCTAGGGGACTACGAGCAGTACTTC.

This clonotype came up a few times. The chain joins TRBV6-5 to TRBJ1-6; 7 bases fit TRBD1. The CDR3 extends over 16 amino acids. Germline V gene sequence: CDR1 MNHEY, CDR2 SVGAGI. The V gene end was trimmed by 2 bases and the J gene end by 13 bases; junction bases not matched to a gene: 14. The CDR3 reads CASSYTMTGSGTPLHF. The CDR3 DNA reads TGTGCCAGCAGTTACACAATGACAGGGTCTGGCACGCCCCTCCACTTT.

The CDR3 sequence is CASSVSGGAIYNEQFF. The CDR3 DNA sequence: TGTGCCAGCAGCGTTAGCGGGGGGGCCATTTACAATGAGCAGTTCTTC. The V and J genes are TRBV7-8 and TRBJ2-1; TRBD2 aligns across 11 bases. The germline V gene has CDR1 SGHVS and CDR2 FQNEAQ. The CDR3 has 16 residues. Unmatched junction bases numbered 7, after V lost 5 bases and J lost 4 bases.